Presented here are 8 T cell receptor beta chains from one specimen sequenced in a study of blood T cells in healthy people across ages (dated by TCRdb to 2013 to 2016). Libraries were constructed by 5' RACE. TCRdb names Illumina HiSeq 2500 as the instrument used. A second PCR of roughly 6 to 12 cycles was run with a J-beta primer mix and a sample-barcoded 5' primer. The public sequencing data were trimmed at Q25 with fastp and processed into clonotypes with MiXCR by TCRdb, which kept only in-frame beta chains. Merged by CDR3 protein, the rows form single entries marked with the most common genes and DNA. Recorded for this sample are about 930,000 distinct CDR3 sequences; about 27% of them occurred a single time. The top ten hold roughly a tenth of the sample. This sample was also put to use in a study of T cells of mothers and their children.

The sample comprised blood. Every receptor here comes from a woman in her thirties or forties in good health.

The chain carries TRBV3-1 and TRBJ2-3, with 12 bases that match TRBD2. The CDR3 length is 15 residues. The V gene end was trimmed by 0 bases and the J gene end by 8 bases; junction bases not matched to a gene: 3. Germline V gene data show CDR1 as LGHDT and CDR2 as YNNKEL (reference sequence). The CDR3 sequence: CASSQDASGGGTQYF. DNA for the CDR3: TGTGCCAGCAGCCAAGATGCTAGCGGGGGGGGTACGCAGTATTTT.

The chain joins TRBV27 to TRBJ2-1; 8 bases line up with TRBD1. J lost 4 bases, V lost 0 bases, and 2 bases had no gene match. This CDR3 is 15 amino acids long. Looked up from germline, CDR1 is MNHEY and CDR2 is SMNVEV (reference sequence). The CDR3 loop is CASSLSTGGYNEQFF. CDR3 DNA sequence: TGTGCCAGCAGTTTATCCACAGGGGGTTACAATGAGCAGTTCTTC.

This clonotype was seen more than once but under ten times. The CDR3 is CASSLDRGIEAKNIQYF. CDR3 bases: TGCGCCAGCAGCTTAGACAGGGGGATTGAGGCCAAAAACATTCAGTACTTC. The chain uses TRBV5-1 and TRBJ2-4; 9 nucleotides agree with TRBD1. The CDR3 is made up of 17 amino acids. From germline, CDR1 is SGHRS and CDR2 YFSETQ. J lost 1 base, V lost 2 bases, and 7 bases had no gene match. The complete variable domain, with remaining parts taken from reference TRBV5-1 and TRBJ2-4, reads KAGVTQTPRYLIKTRGQQVTLSCSPISGHRSVSWYQQTPGQGLQFLFEYFSETQRNKGNFPGRFSGRQFSNSRSEMNVSTLELGDSALYLCASSLDRGIEAKNIQYFGAGTRLSVL.

The chain uses TRBV5-1 and TRBJ1-1, with D unresolved. V gave up 0 bases and J gave up 1 base, with 7 bases separating them. Germline assignment: CDR1 SGHRS and CDR2 YFSETQ. CDR3 size: 14 residues. CDR3 nucleotides: TGCGCCAGCAGCTTGGCCGTAGGGAACACTGAAGCTTTCTTT. Residues: CASSLAVGNTEAFF. The complete variable domain, with remaining parts taken from reference TRBV5-1 and TRBJ1-1, reads KAGVTQTPRYLIKTRGQQVTLSCSPISGHRSVSWYQQTPGQGLQFLFEYFSETQRNKGNFPGRFSGRQFSNSRSEMNVSTLELGDSALYLCASSLAVGNTEAFFGQGTRLTVV.

This clonotype was observed a few times. The chain uses TRBV20-1 and TRBJ1-1, with D possibly being TRBD1 (5 bases). Germline V CDR1 and CDR2: DFQATT, SNEGSKA (reference sequence). This CDR3 spans 13 amino acids. Trimming removed 3 bases at V and 3 bases at J, with 11 bases between. This CDR3 is CSASPGDYTEAFF. Here the CDR3 DNA reads TGCAGTGCTAGCCCGGGGGACTACACTGAAGCTTTCTTT.

The chain has TRBV11-2 and TRBJ1-2; weak D call: TRBD1 (5 bases). Trimming left V 5 bases short and J 2 bases short, with 12 bases between. The CDR3 is 14 amino acids. Germline CDR1 is SGHAT and CDR2 is FQNNGV. The CDR3 coding sequence is TGTGCCAGCAGCGGGGCAGGACGCAACTATGGCTACACCTTC. This encodes CASSGAGRNYGYTF.

This clonotype was seen more than once but under ten times. This chain connects TRBV7-2 to TRBJ1-1; D perhaps matches TRBD1 (5 bases). This CDR3 is built from 14 residues. The ends were cut back, 8 bases at V and 0 bases at J, with 13 bases in the middle. The germline CDR1 and CDR2 sequences are SGHTA and FQGNSA. This CDR3 reads CASGGARMNTEAFF. In DNA, the CDR3 is TGTGCCAGCGGGGGAGCGAGAATGAACACTGAAGCTTTCTTT.

This clonotype was observed a few times. The chain uses TRBV12-3 or TRBV12-4 and TRBJ1-4; D might be TRBD1 (6 bases). The CDR3 loop spans 13 amino acids. Trimming shortened V by 6 bases and J by 5 bases, and 10 bases separated the two germline ends. The CDR3 loop reads CASRDSRNEKLFF. DNA of the CDR3: TGTGCCAGCAGGGACAGTCGAAATGAAAAACTGTTTTTT.